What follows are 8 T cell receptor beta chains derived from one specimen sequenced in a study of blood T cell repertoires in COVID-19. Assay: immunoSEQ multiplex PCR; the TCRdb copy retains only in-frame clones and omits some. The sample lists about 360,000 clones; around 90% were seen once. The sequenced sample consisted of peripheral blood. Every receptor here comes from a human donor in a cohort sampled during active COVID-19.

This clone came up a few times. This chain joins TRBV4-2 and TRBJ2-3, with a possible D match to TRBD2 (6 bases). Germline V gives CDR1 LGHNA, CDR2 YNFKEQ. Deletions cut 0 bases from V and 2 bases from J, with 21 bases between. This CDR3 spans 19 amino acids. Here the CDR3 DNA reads TGTGCCAGCAGCCAAGATAAGAGGGGACTCGCCACCTACACAGATACGCAGTATTTT. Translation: CASSQDKRGLATYTDTQYF.

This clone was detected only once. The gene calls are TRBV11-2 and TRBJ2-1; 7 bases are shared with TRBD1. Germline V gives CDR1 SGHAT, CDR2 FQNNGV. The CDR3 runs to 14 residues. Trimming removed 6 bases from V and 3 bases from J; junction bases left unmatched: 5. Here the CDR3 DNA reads TGTGCCAGCAGTCAGGGGGTCAACTACAATGAGCAGTTCTTC. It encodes CASSQGVNYNEQFF.

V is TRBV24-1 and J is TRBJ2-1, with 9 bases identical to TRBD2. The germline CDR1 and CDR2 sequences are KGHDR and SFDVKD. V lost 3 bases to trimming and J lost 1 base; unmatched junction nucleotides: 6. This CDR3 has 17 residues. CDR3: CATSDAGLAASYNEQFF. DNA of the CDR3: TGTGCCACCAGTGATGCGGGACTAGCTGCGTCCTACAATGAGCAGTTCTTC.

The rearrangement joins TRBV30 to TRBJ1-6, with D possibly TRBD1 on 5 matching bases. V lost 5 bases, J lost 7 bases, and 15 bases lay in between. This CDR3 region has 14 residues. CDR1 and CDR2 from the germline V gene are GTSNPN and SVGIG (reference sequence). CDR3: CAWSLSPGNSPLHF. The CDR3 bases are TGTGCCTGGTCTCTTTCCCCAGGGAATTCACCCCTCCACTTT.

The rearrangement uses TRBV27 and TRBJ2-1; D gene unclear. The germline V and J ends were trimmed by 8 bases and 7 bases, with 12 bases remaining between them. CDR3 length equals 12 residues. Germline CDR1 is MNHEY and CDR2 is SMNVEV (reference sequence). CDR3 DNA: TGTGCCAGCTGCGACTCCTTTAATGAGCAGTTCTTC. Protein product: CASCDSFNEQFF.

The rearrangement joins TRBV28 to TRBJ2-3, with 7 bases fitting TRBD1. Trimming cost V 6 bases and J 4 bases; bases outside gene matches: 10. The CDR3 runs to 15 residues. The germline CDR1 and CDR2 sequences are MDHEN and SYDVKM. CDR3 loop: CASRRGQTVPDTQYF. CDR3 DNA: TGTGCCAGCAGGAGGGGACAGACGGTTCCAGATACGCAGTATTTT.

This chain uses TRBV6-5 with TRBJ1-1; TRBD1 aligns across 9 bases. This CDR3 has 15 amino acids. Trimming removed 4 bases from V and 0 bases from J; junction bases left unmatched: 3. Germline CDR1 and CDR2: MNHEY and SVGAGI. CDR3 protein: CASSLTGGVNTEAFF. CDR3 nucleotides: TGTGCCAGCAGTTTGACAGGGGGGGTGAACACTGAAGCTTTCTTT.

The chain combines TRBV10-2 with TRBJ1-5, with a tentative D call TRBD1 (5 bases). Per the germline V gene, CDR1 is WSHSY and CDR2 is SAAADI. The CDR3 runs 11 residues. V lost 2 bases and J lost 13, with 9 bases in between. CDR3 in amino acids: CASSEGQGQHF. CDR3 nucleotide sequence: TGCGCCAGCAGTGAGGGCCAGGGTCAGCATTTT.